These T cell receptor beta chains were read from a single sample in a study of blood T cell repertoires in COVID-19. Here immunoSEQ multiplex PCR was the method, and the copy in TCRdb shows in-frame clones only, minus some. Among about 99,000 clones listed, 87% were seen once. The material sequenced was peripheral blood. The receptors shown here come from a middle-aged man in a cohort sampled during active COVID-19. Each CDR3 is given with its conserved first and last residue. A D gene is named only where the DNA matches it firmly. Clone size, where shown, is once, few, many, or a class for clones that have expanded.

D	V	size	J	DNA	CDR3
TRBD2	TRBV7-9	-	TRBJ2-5	TGTGCCAGCCAAATCCTAGCGGGGGGGCCGAAGGGGCAAGAGACCCAGTACTTC	CASQILAGGPKGQETQYF
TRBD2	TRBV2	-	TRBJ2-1	TGTGCCACCTTACAGGGACTAGCGGGATATGAGCAGTTCTTC	CATLQGLAGYEQFF
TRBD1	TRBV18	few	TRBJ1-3	TGTGCCAGCTCACCCCGGACAGGGGGGACCTATGGAAACACCATATATTTT	CASSPRTGGTYGNTIYF
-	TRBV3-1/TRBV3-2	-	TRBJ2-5	TGTGCCAGCAGCCGCTTACGGGGTGGCGGGACCCAGTACTTC	CASSRLRGGGTQYF
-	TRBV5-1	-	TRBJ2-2	TGCGCCAGCAGACCAGGCGCGAACACCGGGGAGCTGTTTTTT	CASRPGANTGELFF
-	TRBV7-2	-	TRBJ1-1	TGTGCCAGCAGCTTAGGCGGGGGCCGCACTGAAGCTTTCTTT	CASSLGGGRTEAFF
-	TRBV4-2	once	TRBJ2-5	TGTGCCAGCAGCCAAGATCCGTTGGAGACCCAGTACTTC	CASSQDPLETQYF
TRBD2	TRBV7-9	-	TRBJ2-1	TGTGCCAGCAGCTTAGGCGGGGGGGCCTTCAACAATGAGCAGTTCTTC	CASSLGGGAFNNEQFF
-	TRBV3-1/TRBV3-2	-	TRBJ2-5	TGTGCCAGCAGCCAAGATGTGAGGAACCAAGAGACCCAGTACTTC	CASSQDVRNQETQYF
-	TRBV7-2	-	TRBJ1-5	TGTGCCAGCAGCTTCCCCCTGGGGGGGGGCAATCAGCCCCAGCATTTT	CASSFPLGGGNQPQHF
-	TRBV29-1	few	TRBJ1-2	TGCAGCGTCACAATCGGGGATGGCTACACCTTC	CSVTIGDGYTF
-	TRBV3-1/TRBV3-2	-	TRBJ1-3	TGTGCCAGCAGCCCACGCCAGCAGGTGCGAGGAAACACCATATATTTT	CASSPRQQVRGNTIYF
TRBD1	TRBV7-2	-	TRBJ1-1	TGTGCCAGCAGCTTATCACAGGGGGTCACTGAAGCTTTCTTT	CASSLSQGVTEAFF
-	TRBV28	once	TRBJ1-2	TGTGCCAGCAGTTTATCCCCACAGGTGCGTGGCTACACCTTC	CASSLSPQVRGYTF
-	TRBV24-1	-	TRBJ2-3	TGTGCCACCAGGGGGACTTTCACAGATACGCAGTATTTT	CATRGTFTDTQYF
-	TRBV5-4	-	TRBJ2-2	TGTGCCAGCAGCGTTACAGGGAACACCGGGGAGCTGTTTTTT	CASSVTGNTGELFF
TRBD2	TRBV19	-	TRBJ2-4	TGTGCCAGTAGTGCAGACGGGAGGTCAGCCAAAAACATTCAGTACTTC	CASSADGRSAKNIQYF
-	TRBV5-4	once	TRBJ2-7	TGTGCCAGCAGCCAAACAGGGCAAAACGAGCAGTACTTC	CASSQTGQNEQYF
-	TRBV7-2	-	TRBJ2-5	TGTGCCAGCAGCTTGCCGGGTAGGGGCGGCGGTGGTGAAGAGACCCAGTACTTC	CASSLPGRGGGGEETQYF
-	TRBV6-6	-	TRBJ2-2	TGTGCCAGCAGAGCCGGGTTCGGCGGGGAGCTGTTTTTT	CASRAGFGGELFF